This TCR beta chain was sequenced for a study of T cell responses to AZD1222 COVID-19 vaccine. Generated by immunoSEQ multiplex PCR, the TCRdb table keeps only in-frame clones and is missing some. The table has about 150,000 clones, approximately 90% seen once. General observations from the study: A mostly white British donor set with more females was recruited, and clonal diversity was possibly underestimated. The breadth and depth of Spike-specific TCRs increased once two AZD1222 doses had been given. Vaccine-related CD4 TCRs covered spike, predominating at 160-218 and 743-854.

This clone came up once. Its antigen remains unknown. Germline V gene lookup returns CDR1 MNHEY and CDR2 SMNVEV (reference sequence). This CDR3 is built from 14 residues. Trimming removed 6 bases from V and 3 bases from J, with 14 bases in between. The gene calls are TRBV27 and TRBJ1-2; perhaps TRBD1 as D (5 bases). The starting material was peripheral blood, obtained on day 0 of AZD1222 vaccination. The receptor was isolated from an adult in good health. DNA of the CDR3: TGTGCCAGCAGCACGGGACCGACGGACTATGGCTACACCTTC. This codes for CASSTGPTDYGYTF.